The rows below give T cell receptor beta chains drawn from one sample of a study of blood T cells in healthy people across ages. From the 5' RACE reads, TCRdb called clonotypes with MiXCR, one entry per CDR3 protein. The sample has about 1.4 million distinct CDR3 sequences, around 55% seen once. Material for sequencing was blood. These receptors were obtained from a man between 18 and 35 years old in good health. The CDR3 runs from the conserved cysteine through the conserved F or W. Each record gives: V gene, J gene, D gene, clone size, CDR3 DNA, CDR3 protein. D genes are given only for firm matches. Clone size is shown for a subset of rows, as once, few, many or a class of expanded clone.

V: TRBV20-1; J: TRBJ1-2; D: TRBD1; size: once; DNA: TGCAGTGCTAGATCACAGGGGACCTATGGCTACACCTTC; CDR3: CSARSQGTYGYTF
V: TRBV4-2; J: TRBJ2-7; D: TRBD2; size: .; DNA: TGTGCCAGCAGCCGAGATGCGGGGGGCGAGCAGTACTTC; CDR3: CASSRDAGGEQYF
V: TRBV7-9; J: TRBJ2-7; D: .; size: .; DNA: TGTGCCAGCAGCGGGGAACTAGACCCCGTCGAGCAGTACTTC; CDR3: CASSGELDPVEQYF
V: TRBV7-2; J: TRBJ1-6; D: .; size: .; DNA: TGTGCCAGCAGCTTAGGGCCGCGTTCACCCCTCCACTTT; CDR3: CASSLGPRSPLHF
V: TRBV6-2/TRBV6-3; J: TRBJ2-2; D: .; size: .; DNA: TGTGCCAGCGGTTATTTAGACACCGGGGAGCTGTTTTTT; CDR3: CASGYLDTGELFF
V: TRBV4-2; J: TRBJ1-4; D: .; size: .; DNA: TGTGCCAGCAGCCTGGGGACGTCCAAGGAAAAACTGTTTTTT; CDR3: CASSLGTSKEKLFF
V: TRBV5-1; J: TRBJ1-1; D: .; size: .; DNA: TGCGCCAGCAGCTTGGACTGGACTGAAGCTTTCTTT; CDR3: CASSLDWTEAFF
V: TRBV29-1; J: TRBJ1-2; D: .; size: .; DNA: TGCAGCGTCCCATTCGCAGGGTGGTATGGCTACACCTTC; CDR3: CSVPFAGWYGYTF
V: TRBV7-9; J: TRBJ2-7; D: .; size: .; DNA: TGTGCCAACAGCCCAAACAGTCAAACCACCTACGAGCAGTACTTC; CDR3: CANSPNSQTTYEQYF
V: TRBV29-1; J: TRBJ1-4; D: .; size: .; DNA: TGCAGCGTTACCCGGGGGAGCAGGAGTGAAAAACTGTTTTTT; CDR3: CSVTRGSRSEKLFF